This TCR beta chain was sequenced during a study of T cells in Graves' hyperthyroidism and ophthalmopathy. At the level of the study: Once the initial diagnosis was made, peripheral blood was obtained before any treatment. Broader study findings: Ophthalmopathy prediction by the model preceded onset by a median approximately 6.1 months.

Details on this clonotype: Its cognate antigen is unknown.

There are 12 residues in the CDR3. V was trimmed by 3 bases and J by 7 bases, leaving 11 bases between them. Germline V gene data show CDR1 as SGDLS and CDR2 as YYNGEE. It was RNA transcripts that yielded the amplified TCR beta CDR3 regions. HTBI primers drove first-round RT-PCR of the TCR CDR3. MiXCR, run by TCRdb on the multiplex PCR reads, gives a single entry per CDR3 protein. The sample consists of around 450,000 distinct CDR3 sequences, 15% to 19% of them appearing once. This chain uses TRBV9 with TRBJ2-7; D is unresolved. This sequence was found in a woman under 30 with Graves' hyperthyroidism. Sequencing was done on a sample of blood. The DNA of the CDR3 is TGTGCCAGCAGCGGGATATCGGAGGAGCAGTACTTC. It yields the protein CASSGISEEQYF. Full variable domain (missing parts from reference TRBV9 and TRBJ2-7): DSGVTQTPKHLITATGQRVTLRCSPRSGDLSVYWYQQSLDQGLQFLIQYYNGEERAKGNILERFSAQQFPDLHSELNLSSLELGDSALYFCASSGISEEQYFGPGTRLTVT.